This T cell receptor beta chain comes out of a study of blood T cell repertoires in COVID-19. The V gene end was trimmed by 3 bases and the J gene end by 1 base; junction bases not matched to a gene: 0. The germline V gene has CDR1 SGHRS and CDR2 YFSETQ. The CDR3 is 14 amino acids. Clones were sequenced by immunoSEQ multiplex PCR, and TCRdb holds only the in-frame ones, with some missing. The sample lists 270,000 or so clones, more than 70% occurring once. The receptor comes from a young woman with acute or convalescent COVID-19. The V gene is TRBV5-1, the J gene TRBJ2-3; TRBD1 agrees at 9 bases. The sequencing sample was made of peripheral blood. This chain's CDR3 is CASSWTGGTDTQYF. The CDR3 nucleotides read TGCGCCAGCAGCTGGACAGGGGGCACAGATACGCAGTATTTT.